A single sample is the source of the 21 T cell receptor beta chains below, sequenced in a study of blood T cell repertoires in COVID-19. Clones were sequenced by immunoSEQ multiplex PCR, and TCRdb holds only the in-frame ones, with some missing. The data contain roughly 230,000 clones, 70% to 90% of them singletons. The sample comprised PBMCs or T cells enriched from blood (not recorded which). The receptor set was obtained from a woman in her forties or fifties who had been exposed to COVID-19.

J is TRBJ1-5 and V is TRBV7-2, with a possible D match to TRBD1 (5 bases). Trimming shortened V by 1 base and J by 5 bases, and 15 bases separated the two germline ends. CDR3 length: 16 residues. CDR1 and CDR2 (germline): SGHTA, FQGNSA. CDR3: CASSLGGGWSHQPQHF. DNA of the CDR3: TGTGCCAGCAGCTTAGGGGGGGGATGGTCTCATCAGCCCCAGCATTTT.

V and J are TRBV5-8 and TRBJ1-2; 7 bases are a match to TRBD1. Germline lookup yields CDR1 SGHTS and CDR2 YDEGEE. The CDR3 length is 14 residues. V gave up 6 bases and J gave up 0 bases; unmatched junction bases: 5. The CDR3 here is CASNTGDANYGYTF. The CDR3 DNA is TGTGCCAGCAATACAGGGGATGCTAACTATGGCTACACCTTC.

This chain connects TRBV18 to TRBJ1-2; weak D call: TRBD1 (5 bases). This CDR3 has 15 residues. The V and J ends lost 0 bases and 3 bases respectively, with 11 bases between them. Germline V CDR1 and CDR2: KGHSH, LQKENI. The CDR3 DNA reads TGTGCCAGCTCACCACCGCTGGGGCGATACTATGGCTACACCTTC. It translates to CASSPPLGRYYGYTF.

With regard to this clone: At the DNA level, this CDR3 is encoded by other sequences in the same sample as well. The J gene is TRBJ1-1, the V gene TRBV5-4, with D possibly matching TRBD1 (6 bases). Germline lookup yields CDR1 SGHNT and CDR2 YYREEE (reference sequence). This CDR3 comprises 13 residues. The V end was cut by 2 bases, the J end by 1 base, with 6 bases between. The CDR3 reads CASSLGGNTEAFF. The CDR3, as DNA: TGTGCCAGCAGCTTAGGGGGGAACACTGAAGCTTTCTTT.

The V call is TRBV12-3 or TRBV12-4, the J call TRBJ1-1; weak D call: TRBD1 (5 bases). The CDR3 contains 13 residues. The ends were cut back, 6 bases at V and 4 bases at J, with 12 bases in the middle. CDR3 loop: CASSREGGTEAFF. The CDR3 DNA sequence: TGTGCCAGCAGCAGGGAGGGAGGCACTGAAGCTTTCTTT.

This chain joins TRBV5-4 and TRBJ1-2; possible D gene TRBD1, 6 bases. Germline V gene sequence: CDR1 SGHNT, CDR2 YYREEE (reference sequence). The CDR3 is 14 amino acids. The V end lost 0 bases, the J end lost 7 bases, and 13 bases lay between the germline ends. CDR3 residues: CASSLAGAGRGYTF. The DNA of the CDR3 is TGTGCCAGCAGCTTGGCAGGGGCCGGTCGTGGCTACACCTTC. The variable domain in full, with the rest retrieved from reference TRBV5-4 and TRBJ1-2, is ETGVTQSPTHLIKTRGQQVTLRCSSQSGHNTVSWYQQALGQGPQFIFQYYREEENGRGNFPPRFSGLQFPNYSSELNVNALELDDSALYLCASSLAGAGRGYTFGSGTRLTVV.

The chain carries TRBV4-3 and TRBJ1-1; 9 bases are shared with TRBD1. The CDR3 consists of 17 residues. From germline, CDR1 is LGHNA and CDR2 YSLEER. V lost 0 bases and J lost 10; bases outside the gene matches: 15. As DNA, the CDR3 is TGCGCCAGCAGCCAAGATCGGGTCGGACAGGGGATCGAGGGAGCTTTCTTT. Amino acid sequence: CASSQDRVGQGIEGAFF.

This CDR3 is CASSLSPLRGKGYTF. CDR3 coding DNA: TGTGCCAGCAGCTTGAGTCCGTTAAGGGGTAAAGGCTACACCTTC. This rearrangement joins TRBV5-5 to TRBJ1-2, with D perhaps matching TRBD1 (5 bases). V gave up 1 base and J gave up 8 bases, with 18 bases separating them. Germline V CDR1 and CDR2: SGHKS, YYEKEE (reference sequence). CDR3 size: 15 residues.

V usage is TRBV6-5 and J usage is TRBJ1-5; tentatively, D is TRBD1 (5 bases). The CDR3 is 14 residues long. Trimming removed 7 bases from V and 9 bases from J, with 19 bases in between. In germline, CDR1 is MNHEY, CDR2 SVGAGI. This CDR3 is CASTAKQDLRPQHF. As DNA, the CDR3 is TGTGCCAGCACGGCAAAACAGGACCTTCGGCCCCAGCATTTT.

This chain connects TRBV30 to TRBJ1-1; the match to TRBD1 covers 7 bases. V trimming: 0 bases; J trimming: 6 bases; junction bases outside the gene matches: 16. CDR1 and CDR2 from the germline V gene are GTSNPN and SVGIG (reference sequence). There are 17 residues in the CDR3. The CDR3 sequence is CAWSVTIRTGRGAEAFF. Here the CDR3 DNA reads TGTGCCTGGAGTGTTACTATACGGACAGGTCGAGGGGCTGAAGCTTTCTTT.

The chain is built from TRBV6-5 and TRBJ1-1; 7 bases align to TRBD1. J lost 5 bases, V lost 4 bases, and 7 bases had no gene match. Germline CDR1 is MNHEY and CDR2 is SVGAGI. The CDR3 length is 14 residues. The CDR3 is CASSSEGAGTEAFF. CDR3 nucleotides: TGTGCCAGCAGTTCCGAGGGGGCTGGGACTGAAGCTTTCTTT.

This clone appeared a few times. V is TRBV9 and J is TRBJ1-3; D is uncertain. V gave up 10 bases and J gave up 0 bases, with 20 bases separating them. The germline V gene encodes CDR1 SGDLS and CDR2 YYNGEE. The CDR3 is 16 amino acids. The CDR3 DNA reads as TGTGCCGAACGCTCTGAGGAGTCGCCCTCTGGAAACACCATATATTTT. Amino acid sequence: CAERSEESPSGNTIYF. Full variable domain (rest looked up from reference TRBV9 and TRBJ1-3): DSGVTQTPKHLITATGQRVTLRCSPRSGDLSVYWYQQSLDQGLQFLIQYYNGEERAKGNILERFSAQQFPDLHSELNLSSLELGDSALYFCAERSEESPSGNTIYFGEGSWLTVV.

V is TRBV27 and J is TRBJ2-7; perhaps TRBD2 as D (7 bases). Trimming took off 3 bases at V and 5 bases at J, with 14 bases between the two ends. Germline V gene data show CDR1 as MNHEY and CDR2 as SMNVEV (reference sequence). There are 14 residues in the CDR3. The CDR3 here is CASSLITGRDEQYF. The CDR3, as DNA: TGTGCCAGCAGTTTGATAACAGGGAGGGACGAGCAGTACTTC.

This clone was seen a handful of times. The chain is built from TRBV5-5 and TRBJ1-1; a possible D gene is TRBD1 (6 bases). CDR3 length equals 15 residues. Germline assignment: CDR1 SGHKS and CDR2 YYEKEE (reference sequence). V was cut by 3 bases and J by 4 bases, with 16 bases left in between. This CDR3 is CASSWTENLATEAFF. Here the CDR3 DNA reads TGTGCCAGCAGCTGGACAGAAAATTTAGCCACTGAAGCTTTCTTT.

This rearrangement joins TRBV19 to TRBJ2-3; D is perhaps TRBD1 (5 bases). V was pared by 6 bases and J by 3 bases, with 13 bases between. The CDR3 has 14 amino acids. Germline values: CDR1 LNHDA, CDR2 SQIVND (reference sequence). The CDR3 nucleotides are TGTGCCAGTAGGCGGCAGGGAAGGACAGATACGCAGTATTTT. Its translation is CASRRQGRTDTQYF. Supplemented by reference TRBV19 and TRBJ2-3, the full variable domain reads DGGITQSPKYLFRKEGQNVTLSCEQNLNHDAMYWYRQDPGQGLRLIYYSQIVNDFQKGDIAEGYSVSREKKESFPLTVTSAQKNPTAFYLCASRRQGRTDTQYFGPGTRLTVL.

The CDR3 sequence is CASSQEAGRELFF. CDR3 nucleotide sequence: TGCGCCAGCAGCCAAGAGGCGGGTCGGGAGCTGTTTTTT. The chain recombines TRBV4-3 with TRBJ2-2, with a possible D match to TRBD2 (5 bases). Germline V gene data show CDR1 as LGHNA and CDR2 as YSLEER. The CDR3 spans 13 residues. Trimming removed 0 bases at V and 9 bases at J, with 8 bases between.

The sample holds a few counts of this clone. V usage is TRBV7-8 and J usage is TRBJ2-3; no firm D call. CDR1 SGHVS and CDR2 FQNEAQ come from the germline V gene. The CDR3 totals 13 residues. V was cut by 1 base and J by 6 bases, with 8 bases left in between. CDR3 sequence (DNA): TGTGCCAGCAGCTTAGGTCCGGGTGATACGCAGTATTTT. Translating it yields CASSLGPGDTQYF.

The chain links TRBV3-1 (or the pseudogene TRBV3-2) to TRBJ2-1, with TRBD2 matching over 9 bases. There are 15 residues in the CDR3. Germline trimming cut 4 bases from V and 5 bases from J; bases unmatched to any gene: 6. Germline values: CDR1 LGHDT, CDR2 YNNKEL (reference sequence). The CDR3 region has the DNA TGTGCCAGCAGCCTACGACTAGCGGTGAACAATGAGCAGTTCTTC. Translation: CASSLRLAVNNEQFF.

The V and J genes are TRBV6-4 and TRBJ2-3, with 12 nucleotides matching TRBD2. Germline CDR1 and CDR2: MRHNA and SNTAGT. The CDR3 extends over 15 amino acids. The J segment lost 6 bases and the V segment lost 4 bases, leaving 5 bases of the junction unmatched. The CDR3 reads CASSVTSGGVDTQYF. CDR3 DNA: TGTGCCAGCAGTGTGACTAGCGGGGGTGTTGATACGCAGTATTTT.

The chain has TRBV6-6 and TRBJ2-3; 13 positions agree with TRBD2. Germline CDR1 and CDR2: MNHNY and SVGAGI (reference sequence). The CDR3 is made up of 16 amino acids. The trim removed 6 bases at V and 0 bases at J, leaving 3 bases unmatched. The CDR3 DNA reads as TGTGCCAGCAGCCCACTAGCGGGGGGGAGCACAGATACGCAGTATTTT. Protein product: CASSPLAGGSTDTQYF.

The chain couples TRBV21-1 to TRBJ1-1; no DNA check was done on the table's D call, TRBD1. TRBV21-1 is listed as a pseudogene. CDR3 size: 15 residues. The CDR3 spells CASSNGWGEATEAFF. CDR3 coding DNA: TGTGCCAGCAGCAATGGTTGGGGCGAGGCCACTGAAGCTTTCTTT.